The rows below give T cell receptor beta chains drawn from one sample of a study of T cell repertoires in cytomegalovirus infection. TCRdb reprocessed the reads via MiXCR and lists one record per CDR3 protein. Of some 500,000 distinct CDR3 sequences in the sample, roughly 34% were seen once. Their antigens remain unidentified. The sequencing used cultured PBMCs, collected from culture after CMV antigen stimulation. The receptor set was obtained from a human donor in good health (CMV status not recorded). Some clones in this sample may be carry-over from other donors' samples. CDR3s include the opening cysteine and the closing phenylalanine or tryptophan. The order of the fields is CDR3 protein, V gene, clone size. Clone size is not always given. Where it is, it says once, few, many or a class for expanded clones.

CSAPGADQETQYF	TRBV20-1	few
CASSQETGLGNQPQHF	TRBV6-1	.
CATSRGGTINTGELFF	TRBV15	.
CASSQVIGNYGYTF	TRBV4-1	.
CASSRGGQLPDF	TRBV7-2	many
CASSSVAGPPTDTQYF	TRBV11-2	.
CASSLSDTGLAGGHEQYF	TRBV27	few
CASSSRKGEPLAKNIQYF	TRBV7-2	.
CASRLRGVNYGYTF	TRBV6-2/TRBV6-3	few
CASRPRTLNTEAFF	TRBV7-2	many
CASSLAGGFGNTIYF	TRBV7-8	many
CASSPGTSVLPRNEQFF	TRBV28	.
CASSPWTGPGSPLHF	TRBV19	few
CASSLESWGTQYF	TRBV7-2	few
CASSYQDSRTDTQYF	TRBV7-2	many
CASSPQREEPDTQYF	TRBV7-6	.
CASSEQGARIGELFF	TRBV25-1	few
CASSIARLAGGYNEQFF	TRBV19	.
CASSKLAGVYEQYF	TRBV12-3/TRBV12-4	.
CASSVGGSHNSPLHF	TRBV9	few